This T cell receptor (beta chain) is drawn from a study of CD8+ T cells in alopecia areata. In the study overall: Twice a day, 5 to 10 mg of oral tofacitinib was administered to treated patients. Scoring of severity for treated patients was based on percentage of affected scalp area. Overall study results and limits: Tofacitinib did not eliminate many expanded lesional clones from scalp or blood.

Treatment denoted: oral pan-JAK inhibitor, 5-10 mg twice daily. It was from alopecia areata patients that lesional scalp punch biopsies and peripheral blood were collected. The ends were cut back, 11 bases at V and 7 bases at J, with 15 bases in the middle. Germline CDR1 is MRHNA and CDR2 is SNTAGT. There are 13 residues in the CDR3. A word on this clone: Its antigen remains unknown.

Extracted RNA was reverse transcribed into cDNA, the sequencing template. Libraries were prepared by immunoSEQ multiplex PCR; TCRdb keeps only in-frame clonotypes and omits some of them. This sample has 200,000 to 250,000 clones, with more than 45% found just once. The V call is TRBV6-4, the J call TRBJ1-6; D is unclear. Sequencing used CD4+ T cells sorted from blood, obtained at week 4, from a patient treated with tofacitinib. This TCR came from a human donor with alopecia areata. The chain's CDR3 is CASRHGLNSPLHF. The DNA of the CDR3 is TGTGCCTCTAGACACGGTCTCAATTCACCCCTCCACTTT.